The 14 T cell receptor beta chains presented below share a single source sample, sequenced in a study of T cell responses to AZD1222 COVID-19 vaccine. Assay used: immunoSEQ multiplex PCR; TCRdb lists only in-frame clones, some missing. The sample lists around 150,000 clones, about 90% occurring once. This specimen consisted of peripheral blood, obtained 28 days after the second AZD1222 dose. The receptors originated from an adult who received the AZD1222 COVID-19 vaccine.

V usage is TRBV19 and J usage is TRBJ2-7, with TRBD1 matching over 7 bases. This CDR3 is built from 15 residues. The germline V gene has CDR1 LNHDA and CDR2 SQIVND (reference sequence). With V trimmed by 1 base and J by 2 bases, 5 bases remained unmatched. The CDR3 sequence is CASSIVPGQTYEQYF. As DNA, the CDR3 is TGTGCCAGTAGTATAGTTCCGGGACAGACCTACGAGCAGTACTTC.

The chain recombines TRBV3-1 (or the pseudogene TRBV3-2) with TRBJ2-6; possibly TRBD2 for D (7 bases). Trimming pared 2 bases from V and 13 bases from J, leaving 15 bases between. Looked up from germline, CDR1 is LGHDT and CDR2 is YNNKEL (reference sequence). This CDR3 spans 14 amino acids. The CDR3 reads CASSQPGGLKVLTF. The CDR3 coding sequence is TGTGCCAGCAGCCAACCCGGGGGGCTAAAGGTCCTGACTTTC.

The V call is TRBV13, the J call TRBJ2-3; TRBD2 agrees at 11 bases. Germline-derived CDR1 and CDR2 are PRHDT and FYEKMQ (reference sequence). The J segment lost 5 bases and the V segment lost 3 bases, leaving 4 bases of the junction unmatched. This CDR3 is built from 15 residues. The CDR3 protein is CASSFSGGGGDTQYF. The CDR3, as DNA: TGTGCCAGCAGCTTTAGCGGGGGGGGCGGAGATACGCAGTATTTT.

V gene TRBV3-1 (or the pseudogene TRBV3-2) combines with J gene TRBJ2-6; D call uncertain. The V gene's germline CDR1 is LGHDT and CDR2 YNNKEL (reference sequence). CDR3 length: 16 residues. V was pared by 2 bases and J by 0 bases, with 8 bases between. The CDR3 sequence is CASSQNGNSGANVLTF. CDR3 DNA sequence: TGTGCCAGCAGCCAAAATGGAAACTCTGGGGCCAACGTCCTGACTTTC.

The rearrangement uses TRBV4-2 and TRBJ2-1; D remains ambiguous. Germline CDR1 LGHNA, CDR2 YNFKEQ. The CDR3 has 16 residues. V lost 0 bases, J lost 8 bases, and 17 bases lay in between. The CDR3 spells CASSQEFTTLGDEQFF. The CDR3 nucleotides read TGTGCCAGCAGCCAAGAGTTTACTACCCTCGGAGATGAGCAGTTCTTC.

V usage is TRBV28 and J usage is TRBJ1-1; no firm D call. The germline CDR1 and CDR2 sequences are MDHEN and SYDVKM. The CDR3 is 12 amino acids. With 2 bases removed from V and 7 bases from J, the gap between germline ends came to 8 bases. DNA of the CDR3: TGTGCCAGCAGTTTACTTGGGTTTGAAGCTTTCTTT. This codes for CASSLLGFEAFF.

The chain carries TRBV29-1 and TRBJ1-1, with TRBD1 matching 7 bases. Germline V gives CDR1 SQVTM, CDR2 ANQGSEA. This CDR3 has 15 residues. Trimming removed 6 bases from V and 0 bases from J; junction bases left unmatched: 10. As DNA, the CDR3 is TGCAGCGTGAGAGAGGTGGACAGGATGAACACTGAAGCTTTCTTT. Translating it yields CSVREVDRMNTEAFF.

CDR3 sequence (DNA): TGTGCCTGGAGTATTGGGGTGAACACTGAAGCTTTCTTT. It encodes CAWSIGVNTEAFF. The J gene is TRBJ1-1, the V gene TRBV30; D is unclear. Deletions cut 2 bases from V and 0 bases from J, with 7 bases between. The CDR3 contains 13 residues. The V gene's germline CDR1 is GTSNPN and CDR2 SVGIG (reference sequence).

J is TRBJ2-1 and V is TRBV5-1; D may be TRBD2 (5 bases). The CDR3 loop spans 14 amino acids. The germline gives CDR1 SGHRS, CDR2 YFSETQ. V was trimmed by 3 bases and J by 7 bases, leaving 14 bases between them. The DNA for the CDR3 is TGCGCCAGCAGCTCATTAGCGCGAAGGAATGAGCAGTTCTTC. It encodes CASSSLARRNEQFF.

The rearrangement uses TRBV30 and TRBJ2-7; 9 positions match TRBD2. This CDR3 region has 13 residues. Germline lookup yields CDR1 GTSNPN and CDR2 SVGIG (reference sequence). The CDR3 region has the DNA TGTGCATCGACTAGCGGCTCCACCTACGAGCAGTACTTC. Its protein product is CASTSGSTYEQYF.

The chain has TRBV6-5 and TRBJ2-7; tentative D call: TRBD1 (6 bases). The ends were cut back, 6 bases at V and 7 bases at J, with 16 bases in the middle. Looked up from germline, CDR1 is MNHEY and CDR2 is SVGAGI. The CDR3 covers 13 residues. The CDR3 spells CASRLNQGKEQYF. CDR3 nucleotide sequence: TGTGCCAGCAGGCTCAACCAGGGGAAAGAGCAGTACTTC.

The chain combines TRBV5-1 with TRBJ2-1, with D maybe TRBD1 (5 bases). CDR1 is SGHRS, CDR2 YFSETQ, per germline. This CDR3 contains 15 residues. V was shortened by 1 base and J by 3 bases, with 11 bases between the two germline ends. The CDR3 reads CASSLNAGHYNEQFF. In DNA, the CDR3 is TGCGCCAGCAGCTTGAATGCCGGACACTACAATGAGCAGTTCTTC. Looking up the rest from reference TRBV5-1 and TRBJ2-1 gives the full variable domain: KAGVTQTPRYLIKTRGQQVTLSCSPISGHRSVSWYQQTPGQGLQFLFEYFSETQRNKGNFPGRFSGRQFSNSRSEMNVSTLELGDSALYLCASSLNAGHYNEQFFGPGTRLTVL.

The rearrangement uses TRBV21-1 and TRBJ2-1; the table's D call TRBD1 went unverified against the DNA. TRBV21-1 is a documented pseudogene. CDR3 length: 16 amino acids. The CDR3 loop reads CASSKGRTGAYNEQFF. CDR3 in DNA: TGTGCCAGCAGCAAAGGTCGGACAGGGGCGTACAATGAGCAGTTCTTC.

The chain uses TRBV7-9 and TRBJ1-2, with D tentatively TRBD1 (5 bases). The CDR3 is 15 amino acids. The V end lost 4 bases, the J end lost 1 base, and 13 bases lay between the germline ends. The germline CDR1 and CDR2 sequences are SEHNR and FQNEAQ (reference sequence). CDR3: CASSSDRDFNYGYTF. CDR3 nucleotides: TGTGCCAGCAGCTCAGACAGAGACTTTAACTATGGCTACACCTTC.